This T cell receptor (beta chain) was sequenced in a study of response to subunit inactivated influenza vaccine. MiXCR, applied by TCRdb to the RT-PCR reads, yields one record per CDR3 protein. The table lists some 640,000 distinct CDR3 sequences, about 15% of them singletons, with 6% to 8% in the top ten. With 6 bases clipped from V and 7 bases from J, the junction kept 9 bases outside the gene matches. Per germline, CDR1 MDHEN and CDR2 SYDVKM. The CDR3 runs 14 residues. Study-wide points: Authors suggested each seasonal influenza vaccination recruits few new T cells.

As concerns this clonotype: The antigen is unknown.

The V gene is TRBV28, the J gene TRBJ1-5, with 7 bases matching TRBD1. The material was PBMCs from blood, obtained 14 days before vaccination. This TCR was sampled from a man over 45 who received an inactivated influenza vaccine. The CDR3 loop reads CASRGPGGRQPQHF. CDR3 in DNA: TGTGCCAGCAGAGGGCCAGGGGGGCGGCAGCCCCAGCATTTT.